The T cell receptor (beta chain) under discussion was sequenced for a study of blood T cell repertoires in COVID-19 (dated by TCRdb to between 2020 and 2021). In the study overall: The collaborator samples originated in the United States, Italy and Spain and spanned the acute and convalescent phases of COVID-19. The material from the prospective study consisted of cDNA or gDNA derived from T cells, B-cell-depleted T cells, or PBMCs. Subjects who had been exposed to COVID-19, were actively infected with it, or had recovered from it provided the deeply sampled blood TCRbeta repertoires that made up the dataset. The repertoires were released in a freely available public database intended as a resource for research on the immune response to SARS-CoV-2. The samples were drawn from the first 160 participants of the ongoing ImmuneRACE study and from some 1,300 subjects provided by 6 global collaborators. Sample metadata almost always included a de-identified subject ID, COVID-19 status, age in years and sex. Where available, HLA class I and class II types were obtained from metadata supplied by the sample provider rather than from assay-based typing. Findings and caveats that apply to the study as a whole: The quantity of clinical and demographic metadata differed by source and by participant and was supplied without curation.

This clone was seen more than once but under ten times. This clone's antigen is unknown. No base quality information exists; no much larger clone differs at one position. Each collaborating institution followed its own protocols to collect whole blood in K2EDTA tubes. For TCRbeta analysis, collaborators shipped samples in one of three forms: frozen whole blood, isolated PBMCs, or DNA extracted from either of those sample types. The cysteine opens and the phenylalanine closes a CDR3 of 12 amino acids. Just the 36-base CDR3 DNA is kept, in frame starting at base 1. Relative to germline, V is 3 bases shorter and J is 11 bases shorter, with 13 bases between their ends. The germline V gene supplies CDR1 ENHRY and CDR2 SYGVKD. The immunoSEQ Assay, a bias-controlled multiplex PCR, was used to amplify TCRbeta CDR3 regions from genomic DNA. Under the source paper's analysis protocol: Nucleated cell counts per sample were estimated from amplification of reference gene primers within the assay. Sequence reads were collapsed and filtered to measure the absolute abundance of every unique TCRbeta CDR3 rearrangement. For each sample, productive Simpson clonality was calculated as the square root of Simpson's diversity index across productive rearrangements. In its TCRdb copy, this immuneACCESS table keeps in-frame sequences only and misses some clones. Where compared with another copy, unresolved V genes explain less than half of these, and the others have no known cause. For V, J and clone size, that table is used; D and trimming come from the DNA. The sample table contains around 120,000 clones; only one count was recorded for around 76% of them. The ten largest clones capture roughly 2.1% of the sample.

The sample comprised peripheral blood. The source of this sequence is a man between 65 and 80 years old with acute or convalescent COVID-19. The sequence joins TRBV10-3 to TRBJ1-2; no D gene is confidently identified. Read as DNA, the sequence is TGTGCCATCAGTGAAGGGCGGGATTTTTACACCTTC. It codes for CAISEGRDFYTF.